This T cell receptor beta chain was sequenced for a study of regulatory and conventional T cells in RAG deficiency. Overall study findings and caveats: Omenn patients showed >80% Treg-Tconv overlap and shorter CDR3 lengths. Shannon entropy was markedly lower and Simpson indices higher in RAG-deficient patients than control T-cell subsets. Other subsets showed roughly 10-fold reductions, but Treg unique TCR beta sequences fell 80 to 100-fold in these patients.

Conventional CD4+ T cells were sorted from blood as CD25-low CD127-high cells. Germline V gene lookup returns CDR1 SGHTA and CDR2 FQGTGA. CDR3 length: 15 residues. The V end lost 5 bases, the J end lost 4 bases, and 17 bases lay between the germline ends. Some clones are missing from TCRdb's copy, which holds only in-frame ones; the method was immunoSEQ multiplex PCR. The sample holds 20,000 to 25,000 clones; almost 96% are singletons and the top ten take 1% to 1.5%. To note about this clone: As yet, its antigen is unknown.

These same data were also listed under a study on regulatory T cells. That study adds: Amplification used 52 TRBV primers and 13 TRBJ primers. Patient repertoires had restricted TRB V-J pairs and skewed V and J usage, most in Tregs.

The sample was CD25- CD4+ T cells sorted from blood. The clonotype comes from a human donor in good health. The chain has TRBV7-3 and TRBJ2-5; D is perhaps TRBD1 (7 bases). CDR3 nucleotide sequence: TGTGCCAGCAGCCCTTGGGCAGGGGGGCGAGAGACCCAGTACTTC. Translating gives CASSPWAGGRETQYF. Full variable domain (rest looked up from reference TRBV7-3 and TRBJ2-5): GAGVSQTPSNKVTEKGKYVELRCDPISGHTALYWYRQSLGQGPEFLIYFQGTGAADDSGLPNDRFFAVRPEGSVSTLKIQRTERGDSAVYLCASSPWAGGRETQYFGPGTRLLVL.